These T cell receptor beta chains were read from a single sample in a study of cytomegalovirus exposure and HLA in healthy donors. The data were produced by immunoSEQ multiplex PCR, yet TCRdb's version contains in-frame clones alone and is incomplete. In all, the sample yields 150,000 or so clones. The sample taken for sequencing was PBMCs. The receptors were gathered from a woman aged 50 to 65 in good health and CMV-seronegative. Each CDR3 is given with its conserved first and last residue. D genes are given only for firm matches.

D,J,V,DNA,CDR3
TRBD1,TRBJ1-4,TRBV27,TGTGCCAGCAGGGGACAGGGAGCTGAAAAACTGTTTTTT,CASRGQGAEKLFF
NA,TRBJ1-1,TRBV6-6,TGTGCCAGCAGTCCACCCAGGAACACTGAAGCTTTCTTT,CASSPPRNTEAFF
NA,TRBJ1-4,TRBV19,TGTGCCAGTAGTATAGCGAGGGGGTCTAATGAAAAACTGTTTTTT,CASSIARGSNEKLFF
TRBD1,TRBJ1-6,TRBV28,TGTGCCAGCAGGCTCATAAGGGACAGTAATTCACCCCTCCACTTT,CASRLIRDSNSPLHF
TRBD2,TRBJ2-1,TRBV12-5,TGTGCTAGTGGTTTGGTACGGGGGGGGCACTCCTACAATGAGCAGTTCTTC,CASGLVRGGHSYNEQFF
NA,TRBJ2-3,TRBV4-1,TGCGCCAGCAGGGGAACAGGGTCCGATACGCAGTATTTT,CASRGTGSDTQYF
NA,TRBJ2-1,TRBV6-5,TGTGCCAGCAGTTATTACCAGGGAATCGAGCAGTTCTTC,CASSYYQGIEQFF
TRBD1,TRBJ2-6,TRBV28,TGTGCCAGCAGTTTAGCCCCGGGCAGGGGGCCCGCTGGGGCCAACGTCCTGACTTTC,CASSLAPGRGPAGANVLTF
TRBD1,TRBJ2-7,TRBV5-1,TGCGCCAGCAGCCCTGGACAGGGAGCCTACGAGCAGTACTTC,CASSPGQGAYEQYF
NA,TRBJ1-5,TRBV27,TGTGCCAGCAGGAAACAGGGAAGGGACCAGCCCCAGCATTTT,CASRKQGRDQPQHF
TRBD1,TRBJ2-2,TRBV7-3,TGTGCCAGCAGCTTAACGGGACAGGGGATTACCGGGGAGCTGTTTTTT,CASSLTGQGITGELFF
TRBD1,TRBJ1-2,TRBV5-6,TGTGCCAGCAGCTTAGGACAGGGCTACTTAGCTAACTATGGCTACACCTTC,CASSLGQGYLANYGYTF
NA,TRBJ2-7,TRBV7-5,TGTGTCAGAAGCTACCTAACCTCTCTATTCTACGAGCAGTACTTC,CVRSYLTSLFYEQYF
TRBD1,TRBJ1-1,TRBV19,TGTGCCAGTAGCCTTCAGGGGGGCTTGAACACTGAAGCTTTCTTT,CASSLQGGLNTEAFF
NA,TRBJ1-4,TRBV29-1,TGCAGCGTTTCCCAGGGGAAGGAAAAACTGTTTTTT,CSVSQGKEKLFF
TRBD2,TRBJ2-5,TRBV7-9,TGTGCCAGCAGCAAATTGGCCACTACTAGCGGGAAAGAGACCCAGTACTTC,CASSKLATTSGKETQYF
NA,TRBJ2-3,TRBV7-9,TGTGCCAGCAGCTTAGGTGGAGGGGTTAGTCTCAGAGATACGCAGTATTTT,CASSLGGGVSLRDTQYF
TRBD2,TRBJ2-7,TRBV28,TGTGCCAGCAGTATCCTTAGCGGGGCCTCCTACGAGCAGTACTTC,CASSILSGASYEQYF